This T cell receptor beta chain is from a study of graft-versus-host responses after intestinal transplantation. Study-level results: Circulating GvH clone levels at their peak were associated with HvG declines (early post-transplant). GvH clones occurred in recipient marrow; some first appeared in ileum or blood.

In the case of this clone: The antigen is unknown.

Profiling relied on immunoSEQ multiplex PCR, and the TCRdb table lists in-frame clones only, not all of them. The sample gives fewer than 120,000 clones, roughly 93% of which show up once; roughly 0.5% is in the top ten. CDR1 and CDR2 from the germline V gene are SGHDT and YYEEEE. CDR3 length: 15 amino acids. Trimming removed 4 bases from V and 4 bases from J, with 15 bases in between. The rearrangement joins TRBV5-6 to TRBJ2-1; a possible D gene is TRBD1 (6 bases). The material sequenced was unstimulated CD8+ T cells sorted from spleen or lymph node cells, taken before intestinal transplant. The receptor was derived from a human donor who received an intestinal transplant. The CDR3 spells CASSPLEQGYNEQFF. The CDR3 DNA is TGTGCCAGCAGCCCGTTGGAGCAGGGGTACAATGAGCAGTTCTTC.